This TCR beta chain came from a study of radiotherapy plus CTLA-4 blockade in lung cancer. Overall study context: Objective response rate was about 20%; disease control rate, under 35%.

A note on this clone: Antigen specificity is unknown.

Study observations and caveats: Blood TCR clones of tumor origin expanded after radiotherapy plus ipilimumab.

Profiling relied on immunoSEQ multiplex PCR, and the TCRdb table lists in-frame clones only, not all of them. The sample lists some 98,000 clones, around 83% occurring once. Trimming removed 2 bases from V and 4 bases from J, with 11 bases in between. This CDR3 contains 14 residues. Germline lookup yields CDR1 SGHTA and CDR2 FQGTGA. The gene calls are TRBV7-3 and TRBJ2-5; D gene unclear. The receptor's source is a human donor with non-small cell lung cancer who had a partial response to radiotherapy plus ipilimumab. The input for sequencing was peripheral blood, taken from a patient treated with radiotherapy plus ipilimumab. The CDR3, as DNA: TGTGCCAGCAGCTTAGGCCATACCACAGAGACCCAGTACTTC. Translation: CASSLGHTTETQYF.